Below are 20 T cell receptor beta chains sequenced from a single sample in a study of T cell repertoires in cytomegalovirus infection. TCRdb analysed the reads with MiXCR anew, one entry per CDR3 protein. Here the sample spans around 290,000 distinct CDR3 sequences, under 30% being singletons. The sample comprised PBMCs. These receptors were obtained from a human donor in good health (CMV status not recorded). Some clones in this sample may be carry-over from other donors' samples.

This clonotype was seen many times. The genes are TRBV12-5 and TRBJ2-1; TRBD1 aligns across 10 bases. The CDR3 length is 17 residues. Germline CDR1 LGHNT, CDR2 FRNRAP. Losses at the gene ends were 5 bases for V and 4 bases for J; bases not matched to a gene: 11. The CDR3 reads CASGTGTGEGAYNEQFF. In DNA, the CDR3 is TGTGCTAGTGGTACCGGGACAGGGGAAGGAGCATACAATGAGCAGTTCTTC.

CDR3 in DNA: TGCAGCGTTGGGGACAGGGGTTTATTCGGGGAGCTGTTTTTT. This encodes CSVGDRGLFGELFF. The V and J genes are TRBV29-1 and TRBJ2-2, with 10 bases lining up with TRBD1. The CDR3 has 14 amino acids. The ends lost 4 bases at V and 7 bases at J; junction bases unmatched: 6. CDR1 and CDR2 from the germline V gene are SQVTM and ANQGSEA.

The rearrangement links TRBV9 to TRBJ2-1, with D unresolved. The CDR3 extends over 13 amino acids. CDR1 SGDLS and CDR2 YYNGEE come from the germline V gene. V lost 4 bases and J lost 2, with 7 bases in between. CDR3 sequence reads: CASSTDAYNEQFF. The CDR3 bases are TGTGCCAGCAGCACGGACGCCTACAATGAGCAGTTCTTC.

This clonotype was detected only a few times. The genes are TRBV5-5 and TRBJ2-1, with D unclear. Germline V gene data show CDR1 as SGHKS and CDR2 as YYEKEE (reference sequence). The CDR3 has 14 residues. V was trimmed by 0 bases and J by 3 bases, leaving 7 bases between them. The CDR3 region has the DNA TGTGCCAGCAGCTTGGGCAGCTACTACAATGAGCAGTTCTTC. Translated: CASSLGSYYNEQFF.

This clonotype was picked up a small number of times. V gene TRBV7-9 combines with J gene TRBJ1-2; D is unclear. In germline, CDR1 is SEHNR, CDR2 FQNEAQ (reference sequence). The CDR3 has 14 amino acids. V dropped 5 bases and J dropped 3 bases, with 13 bases sitting between them. CDR3 DNA: TGTGCCAGCAGCCCCACGCTCTTCGACTATGGCTACACCTTC. Protein: CASSPTLFDYGYTF.

The J gene is TRBJ2-3, the V gene TRBV28; 7 bases align to TRBD2. CDR1 and CDR2 from the germline V gene are MDHEN and SYDVKM. Losses at the gene ends were 7 bases for V and 2 bases for J; bases not matched to a gene: 9. The CDR3 contains 15 residues. CDR3 nucleotide sequence: TGTGCCAGCACCCGGTCAGCGGGATACACAGATACGCAGTATTTT. Amino acids: CASTRSAGYTDTQYF.

The gene calls are TRBV28 and TRBJ1-1; D gene uncertain. The V end was cut by 6 bases, the J end by 11 bases, with 25 bases between. Germline V CDR1 and CDR2: MDHEN, SYDVKM. The CDR3 consists of 15 residues. The CDR3 reads CASRTISLSLHGAFF. The CDR3 DNA reads as TGTGCCAGCAGAACGATCTCTCTTTCCCTCCATGGGGCTTTCTTT.

The chain employs TRBV29-1 and TRBJ2-5, with a possible D match to TRBD2 (5 bases). The CDR3 runs to 14 residues. Trimming left V 4 bases short and J 10 bases short, with 22 bases between. Looked up from germline, CDR1 is SQVTM and CDR2 is ANQGSEA. The CDR3 coding sequence is TGCAGCGTTGGGAGGCCAGCCCACCAAGGAGTCCAGTACTTC. It specifies CSVGRPAHQGVQYF.

This chain connects TRBV5-6 to TRBJ2-6; D uncertain. Germline V gene data show CDR1 as SGHDT and CDR2 as YYEEEE. V dropped 5 bases and J dropped 1 base, with 13 bases sitting between them. The CDR3 is made up of 16 amino acids. The DNA of the CDR3 is TGTGCCAGCAGTACGCTAACCAAATCTGGGGCCAACGTCCTGACTTTC. Its translation is CASSTLTKSGANVLTF.

This clonotype came up a few times. The V call is TRBV6-2 or TRBV6-3, the J call TRBJ2-3; 8 bases line up with TRBD2. J lost 5 bases, V lost 0 bases, and 16 bases had no gene match. The CDR3 extends over 19 amino acids. Germline CDR1 is MNHEY and CDR2 is SVGEGT. DNA of the CDR3: TGTGCCAGCAGTTACTCGAGCTCAAAACGAGCGGGAGTTATAGATACGCAGTATTTT. It codes for CASSYSSSKRAGVIDTQYF.

This clonotype was observed at least ten times. The rearrangement links TRBV7-2 to TRBJ1-2; no firm D call. Germline CDR1 reads SGHTA; CDR2 reads FQGNSA. This CDR3 has 13 residues. Trimming removed 8 bases from V and 7 bases from J, with 17 bases in between. CDR3 DNA: TGTGCCAGCGGCCAAAGTAGCGGCGGTGGCTACACCTTC. It encodes CASGQSSGGGYTF.

This clonotype was detected ten times or more. The chain couples TRBV7-2 to TRBJ2-2, with TRBD2 matching 11 bases. V lost 2 bases and J lost 6; bases outside the gene matches: 2. The CDR3 is 15 residues long. Germline CDR1 reads SGHTA; CDR2 reads FQGNSA. Here the CDR3 reads CASSLFSGRAGELFF. The CDR3 nucleotides read TGTGCCAGCAGCTTATTTAGCGGGAGGGCCGGGGAGCTGTTTTTT. Full variable domain (outside the CDR3, taken from reference TRBV7-2 and TRBJ2-2): GAGVSQSPSNKVTEKGKDVELRCDPISGHTALYWYRQSLGQGLEFLIYFQGNSAPDKSGLPSDRFSAERTGGSVSTLTIQRTQQEDSAVYLCASSLFSGRAGELFFGEGSRLTVL.

This clonotype was detected ten times or more. V is TRBV7-2 and J is TRBJ1-1, with 7 bases aligning to TRBD1. V trimming: 0 bases; J trimming: 4 bases; junction bases outside the gene matches: 8. The CDR3 extends over 16 amino acids. The germline CDR1 and CDR2 sequences are SGHTA and FQGNSA. CDR3: CASSLALTGRFTEAFF. The CDR3 coding sequence is TGTGCCAGCAGCTTAGCCCTGACAGGGAGGTTCACTGAAGCTTTCTTT.

This clonotype was seen a few times. V usage is TRBV11-2 and J usage is TRBJ2-7, with 7 bases aligning to TRBD1. V lost 1 base to trimming and J lost 0 bases; unmatched junction nucleotides: 9. Germline V gene lookup returns CDR1 SGHAT and CDR2 FQNNGV. The CDR3 runs to 17 residues. Written as DNA, the CDR3 is TGTGCCAGCAGCTTAGTCTCGGGACAGATAAGCTCCTACGAGCAGTACTTC. This translates into CASSLVSGQISSYEQYF.

V is TRBV5-1 and J is TRBJ2-1, with 10 positions matching TRBD2. The CDR3 extends over 16 amino acids. Germline loops: CDR1 SGHRS, CDR2 YFSETQ. V was pared by 2 bases and J by 6 bases, with 8 bases of the junction left unmatched. In nucleotides, the CDR3 is TGCGCCAGCAGCTTTGGAAAGCTAGCGGGAGCCAATGAGCAGTTCTTC. As protein: CASSFGKLAGANEQFF.

This clonotype appeared many times. The chain links TRBV19 to TRBJ2-2, with D possibly matching TRBD2 (6 bases). This CDR3 has 15 residues. V was clipped by 2 bases and J by 5 bases, with 12 bases between them. CDR1 is LNHDA, CDR2 SQIVND, per germline (reference sequence). CDR3 DNA sequence: TGTGCCAGTAGTATAAGGATAGGAGGGACCGGGGAGCTGTTTTTT. This encodes CASSIRIGGTGELFF. The entire variable domain, with the rest obtained from reference TRBV19 and TRBJ2-2, is as follows: DGGITQSPKYLFRKEGQNVTLSCEQNLNHDAMYWYRQDPGQGLRLIYYSQIVNDFQKGDIAEGYSVSREKKESFPLTVTSAQKNPTAFYLCASSIRIGGTGELFFGEGSRLTVL.

V and J are TRBV29-1 and TRBJ2-3, with 7 bases aligning to TRBD2. Trimming removed 1 base from V and 4 bases from J; junction bases left unmatched: 11. Looked up from germline, CDR1 is SQVTM and CDR2 is ANQGSEA. The CDR3 runs to 16 residues. The DNA of the CDR3 is TGCAGCGTTGAAGGCATCGCGGGGAGGGGCGCAGATACGCAGTATTTT. Its translation: CSVEGIAGRGADTQYF.

The sample holds a few counts of this clonotype. The V and J genes are TRBV28 and TRBJ2-7; D gene uncertain. V gave up 6 bases and J gave up 4 bases, with 19 bases separating them. CDR1 and CDR2 from the germline V gene are MDHEN and SYDVKM. CDR3 size: 15 residues. CDR3 coding DNA: TGTGCCAGCAGCCGCCGGGCCCTCACCCAGTACGAGCAGTACTTC. Encoded protein: CASSRRALTQYEQYF.

V and J are TRBV11-3 and TRBJ2-7, with TRBD1 matching 8 bases. V trimming: 4 bases; J trimming: 3 bases; junction bases outside the gene matches: 5. Germline V gives CDR1 SGHNT, CDR2 YENEEA. The CDR3 has 14 residues. The CDR3 DNA sequence: TGTGCCAGCAGCTCACAGGGGGGACACTACGAGCAGTACTTC. It specifies CASSSQGGHYEQYF. The full variable domain, rest sourced from reference TRBV11-3 and TRBJ2-7, is EAGVVQSPRYKIIEKKQPVAFWCNPISGHNTLYWYLQNLGQGPELLIRYENEEAVDDSQLPKDRFSAERLKGVDSTLKIQPAELGDSAVYLCASSSQGGHYEQYFGPGTRLTVT.

This chain links TRBV11-2 with TRBJ2-7, with a possible D match to TRBD1 (6 bases). Trimming cost V 3 bases and J 2 bases, with 14 bases left between them. The CDR3 length is 15 residues. Germline CDR1 SGHAT, CDR2 FQNNGV. The CDR3 sequence is CASSFRGRGAYEQYF. The CDR3 DNA sequence: TGTGCCAGCAGCTTCCGGGGCAGGGGCGCCTACGAGCAGTACTTC.